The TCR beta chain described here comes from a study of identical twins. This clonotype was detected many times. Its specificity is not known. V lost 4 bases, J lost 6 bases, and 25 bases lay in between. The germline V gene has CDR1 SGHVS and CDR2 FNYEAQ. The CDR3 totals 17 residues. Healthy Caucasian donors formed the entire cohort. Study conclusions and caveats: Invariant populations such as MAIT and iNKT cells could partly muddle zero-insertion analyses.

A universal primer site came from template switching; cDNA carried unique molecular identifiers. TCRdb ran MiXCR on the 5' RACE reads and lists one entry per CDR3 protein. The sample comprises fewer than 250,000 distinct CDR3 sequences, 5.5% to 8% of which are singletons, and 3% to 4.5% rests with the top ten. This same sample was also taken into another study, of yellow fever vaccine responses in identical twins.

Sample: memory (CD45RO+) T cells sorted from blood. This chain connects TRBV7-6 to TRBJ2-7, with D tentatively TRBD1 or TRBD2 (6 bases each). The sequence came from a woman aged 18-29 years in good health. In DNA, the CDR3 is TGTGCCAGCAGCTCCCCAAACACAGAAGGGGGGTGGGTCGAGCAGTACTTC. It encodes CASSSPNTEGGWVEQYF. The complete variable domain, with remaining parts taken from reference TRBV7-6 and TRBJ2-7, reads GAGVSQSPRYKVTKRGQDVALRCDPISGHVSLYWYRQALGQGPEFLTYFNYEAQQDKSGLPNDRFSAERPEGSISTLTIQRTEQRDSAMYRCASSSPNTEGGWVEQYFGPGTRLTVT.